A single sample gave rise to the 17 T cell receptor beta chains below, sequenced in a study of T cell clones after liver transplantation. Assay: immunoSEQ multiplex PCR; the TCRdb copy retains only in-frame clones and omits some. Seen here are approximately 65,000 clones, 80% to 95% observed once, and the top ten hold 0.95% to 1%. The material was CD4+ T cells from blood, obtained around 25 months after liver transplant. The receptor source for this set is a human patient who received a liver transplant. Some T cells may be transferred from the graft donor.

The rearrangement uses TRBV6-5 and TRBJ2-7; the match to TRBD1 covers 12 bases. The CDR3 is 15 amino acids. J lost 4 bases, V lost 6 bases, and 7 bases had no gene match. Germline V gives CDR1 MNHEY, CDR2 SVGAGI. The CDR3 region has the DNA TGTGCCAGCAGGAGCCGGGACAGGGGGCGGTACGAGCAGTACTTC. It codes for CASRSRDRGRYEQYF.

This clone appeared once. V usage is TRBV7-3 and J usage is TRBJ2-5, with 7 bases matching TRBD1. The V gene's germline CDR1 is SGHTA and CDR2 FQGTGA. The CDR3 has 13 residues. V trimming: 5 bases; J trimming: 2 bases; junction bases outside the gene matches: 2. DNA for the CDR3: TGTGCCAGCAGCCCGGGACAGCAAGAGACCCAGTACTTC. This encodes CASSPGQQETQYF. The variable domain in full, with the rest retrieved from reference TRBV7-3 and TRBJ2-5, is GAGVSQTPSNKVTEKGKYVELRCDPISGHTALYWYRQSLGQGPEFLIYFQGTGAADDSGLPNDRFFAVRPEGSVSTLKIQRTERGDSAVYLCASSPGQQETQYFGPGTRLLVL.

CDR3 bases: TGCAGCGCCCTGGAGGGGGACTACGAGCAGTACTTC. Amino acids: CSALEGDYEQYF. This chain links TRBV29-1 with TRBJ2-7; TRBD1 or TRBD2 may be the D gene (6 bases each). Trimming pared 7 bases from V and 3 bases from J, leaving 13 bases between. CDR1 SQVTM and CDR2 ANQGSEA come from the germline V gene. The CDR3 loop spans 12 amino acids.

The rearrangement uses TRBV19 and TRBJ1-4; D is uncertain. CDR3 size: 13 residues. CDR1 and CDR2 from the germline V gene are LNHDA and SQIVND (reference sequence). Deletions cut 6 bases from V and 7 bases from J, with 12 bases between. CDR3 nucleotide sequence: TGTGCCAGTAGCATTAATCGGGTTGAAAAACTGTTTTTT. Protein product: CASSINRVEKLFF.

This clone was seen a single time. The rearrangement uses TRBV5-1 and TRBJ2-5; tentatively, D is TRBD2 (6 bases). This CDR3 is 15 amino acids long. Germline CDR1 SGHRS, CDR2 YFSETQ. Trimming pared 4 bases from V and 1 base from J, leaving 14 bases between. The CDR3 bases are TGCGCCAGCAGCCGGGCATCGGGGGTCCAAGAGACCCAGTACTTC. This sequence encodes CASSRASGVQETQYF.

The chain recombines TRBV7-2 with TRBJ2-1, with 11 bases identical to TRBD2. The CDR3 is 16 residues long. V shed 10 bases and J 5 bases; nucleotides not matched to a gene: 13. CDR1 SGHTA and CDR2 FQGNSA come from the germline V gene. CDR3 sequence reads: CATKPSGTSGDNEQFF. The DNA for the CDR3 is TGTGCCACAAAACCCTCAGGGACTAGCGGCGACAATGAGCAGTTCTTC.

This clone was detected only once. The chain carries TRBV19 and TRBJ2-2; 9 nucleotides match TRBD1. With V trimmed by 5 bases and J by 5 bases, 6 bases remained unmatched. The CDR3 runs 15 residues. Germline values: CDR1 LNHDA, CDR2 SQIVND (reference sequence). CDR3 DNA sequence: TGTGCCAGTAGTCCCCGGACAGGGGAGACCGGGGAGCTGTTTTTT. Translating it yields CASSPRTGETGELFF.

This chain connects TRBV11-2 to TRBJ1-2, with D unclear. The CDR3 is 16 residues long. Germline V gene sequence: CDR1 SGHAT, CDR2 FQNNGV. V lost 1 base, J lost 1 base, and 13 bases lay in between. The CDR3 protein is CASSLGLGEINYGYTF. The DNA for the CDR3 is TGTGCCAGCAGCTTAGGACTGGGCGAAATTAACTATGGCTACACCTTC. The entire variable domain, with the rest obtained from reference TRBV11-2 and TRBJ1-2, is as follows: EAGVAQSPRYKIIEKRQSVAFWCNPISGHATLYWYQQILGQGPKLLIQFQNNGVVDDSQLPKDRFSAERLKGVDSTLKIQPAKLEDSAVYLCASSLGLGEINYGYTFGSGTRLTVV.

V gene TRBV4-1 combines with J gene TRBJ1-4, with 7 bases aligning to TRBD1. The V gene's germline CDR1 is MGHRA and CDR2 YSYEKL. The CDR3 has 15 amino acids. J lost 8 bases, V lost 2 bases, and 8 bases had no gene match. The CDR3 DNA follows: TGCGCCAGCAGCCAAACGGACAGGATCTTCGAAAAACTGTTTTTT. Amino acid sequence: CASSQTDRIFEKLFF.

CDR3: CASSLDGLGGQETQYF. The CDR3 DNA reads as TGCGCCAGCAGCTTGGACGGTTTGGGAGGCCAAGAGACCCAGTACTTC. This sequence joins TRBV5-1 and TRBJ2-5; tentative D call: TRBD2 (6 bases). Germline V gene sequence: CDR1 SGHRS, CDR2 YFSETQ. The CDR3 is 16 residues long. V lost 0 bases to trimming and J lost 1 base, with 13 bases between them.

The chain combines TRBV19 with TRBJ1-5; D gene uncertain. The V gene's germline CDR1 is LNHDA and CDR2 SQIVND (reference sequence). The CDR3 is made up of 14 amino acids. The V gene lost 5 bases and the J gene lost 0 bases, with 8 bases spanning the gap. The CDR3 spells CASSQPYSNQPQHF. The CDR3 DNA reads as TGTGCCAGTAGTCAGCCATATAGCAATCAGCCCCAGCATTTT.

V usage is TRBV5-1 and J usage is TRBJ2-7; possible D gene TRBD1, 5 bases. From germline, CDR1 is SGHRS and CDR2 YFSETQ. The CDR3 spans 14 residues. The germline V and J ends were trimmed by 4 bases and 4 bases, with 15 bases remaining between them. The CDR3 here is CASSPLRGDYEQYF. The CDR3 DNA sequence: TGCGCCAGCAGCCCCCTTAGGGGCGATTACGAGCAGTACTTC.

The rearrangement uses TRBV7-8 and TRBJ2-1, with 16 bases aligning to TRBD2. Trimming at V came to 5 bases and at J to 8 bases, leaving 6 bases not matched to a gene. This CDR3 region has 16 residues. Germline V CDR1 and CDR2: SGHVS, FQNEAQ. CDR3 loop: CASSRIGTSGRDEQFF. CDR3 nucleotides: TGTGCCAGCAGCCGTATCGGGACTAGCGGGAGGGATGAGCAGTTCTTC.

The chain carries TRBV27 and TRBJ1-4; 8 bases are a match to TRBD1. The V gene's germline CDR1 is MNHEY and CDR2 SMNVEV (reference sequence). V trimming: 8 bases; J trimming: 8 bases; junction bases outside the gene matches: 7. The CDR3 loop spans 13 amino acids. The CDR3 nucleotides are TGTGCCAGCGGCCGGGACAGGCTCGAAAAACTGTTTTTT. Its protein product is CASGRDRLEKLFF.

The rearrangement joins TRBV10-3 to TRBJ1-1; possibly TRBD1 for D (6 bases). The germline CDR1 and CDR2 sequences are ENHRY and SYGVKD. The V and J ends lost 0 bases and 9 bases respectively, with 14 bases between them. This CDR3 is 14 amino acids long. CDR3 nucleotides: TGTGCCATCAGTGAGTCCCCAGAAGGGGGGAAAGCTTTCTTT. Its translation is CAISESPEGGKAFF.

The CDR3 reads CASSLPGTGNEKLFF. The CDR3, as DNA: TGTGCCAGCAGTTTACCCGGGACAGGGAATGAAAAACTGTTTTTT. This chain links TRBV28 with TRBJ1-4, with 9 bases aligning to TRBD1. Germline V gene lookup returns CDR1 MDHEN and CDR2 SYDVKM. This CDR3 has 15 amino acids. V shed 2 bases, J shed 5 bases, and the junction held 3 bases outside the gene matches.

The DNA of the CDR3 is TGTGCCGTTACCCCGGGACAGGGGGACACCGGGGAGCTGTTTTTT. This sequence encodes CAVTPGQGDTGELFF. The rearrangement joins TRBV2 to TRBJ2-2; TRBD1 matches at 11 bases. This CDR3 contains 15 residues. CDR1 SNHLY and CDR2 FYNNEI come from the germline V gene. J lost 3 bases, V lost 11 bases, and 8 bases had no gene match.